Presented here are 2 T cell receptor beta chains from one specimen sequenced in a study of identical twins. Each CDR3 protein gets one entry after TCRdb re-called the 5' RACE reads with MiXCR. The top ten hold approximately 1.5% of the sample, which has just under 650,000 distinct CDR3 sequences, less than 9% seen once. The data were also submitted as part of a second study, on yellow fever vaccine responses in identical twins.

Sample: PBMCs. The receptors come from a woman under 30 in good health.

This clonotype has a handful of counts. The chain links TRBV12-3 or TRBV12-4 to TRBJ2-5; 11 nucleotides line up with TRBD2. The junction had 9 bases not matched to a gene; V was cut back by 6 bases and J by 6 bases. There are 15 residues in the CDR3. CDR3 region: CASRSTSGRYKTQYF. CDR3 sequence (DNA): TGTGCCAGCAGATCAACTAGCGGGAGATATAAGACCCAGTACTTC.

This clonotype was seen at least ten times. The chain employs TRBV20-1 and TRBJ2-7; D is undetermined. The CDR3 is 14 residues long. Deletions cut 0 bases from V and 0 bases from J, with 9 bases between. In germline, CDR1 is DFQATT, CDR2 SNEGSKA (reference sequence). The CDR3 here is CSARDAISSYEQYF. The CDR3 nucleotides are TGCAGTGCTAGAGATGCCATTAGCTCCTACGAGCAGTACTTC.